Shown below are 25 T cell receptor beta chains from a single sample sequenced in a study of blood T cell repertoires in COVID-19. The repertoire was sequenced with immunoSEQ multiplex PCR; TCRdb's copy has only in-frame clones and lacks some. The sample records fewer than 300,000 clones, 80% to 95% being singletons. The sample consisted of PBMCs or T cells enriched from blood (not recorded which). The receptors shown here come from a woman aged 25 to 39 who had recovered from COVID-19.

The V gene is TRBV7-3, the J gene TRBJ2-2; TRBD1 might be the D (7 bases). This CDR3 region has 18 residues. Germline V gene sequence: CDR1 SGHTA, CDR2 FQGTGA. V dropped 2 bases and J dropped 6 bases, with 22 bases sitting between them. The chain's CDR3 is CASSLSGVSGGIAGELFF. In DNA, the CDR3 is TGTGCCAGCAGCTTATCAGGGGTTTCAGGGGGGATCGCCGGGGAGCTGTTTTTT.

This clone was counted once. The rearrangement links TRBV29-1 to TRBJ2-1; 8 bases are a match to TRBD2. Germline lookup yields CDR1 SQVTM and CDR2 ANQGSEA. After removal of 3 bases from V and 9 bases from J, the junction contained 10 bases not matched to a gene. The CDR3 runs to 14 residues. CDR3: CSVETGGVGGEQFF. The CDR3 DNA sequence: TGCAGCGTTGAGACGGGAGGGGTTGGCGGTGAGCAGTTCTTC.

The chain uses TRBV4-3 and TRBJ1-1; D gene ambiguous. The CDR3 contains 13 residues. Between the trimmed V and J ends, which lost 2 bases and 3 bases, there was a span of 7 bases. The germline CDR1 and CDR2 sequences are LGHNA and YSLEER. CDR3 sequence (DNA): TGCGCCAGCAGCCAAACGGGGTACACTGAAGCTTTCTTT. It encodes CASSQTGYTEAFF.

Only one count was recorded for this clone. This chain joins TRBV18 and TRBJ2-5; possibly TRBD2 for D (6 bases). V lost 1 base and J lost 1, with 19 bases in between. From germline, CDR1 is KGHSH and CDR2 LQKENI. CDR3 length: 18 residues. The CDR3 sequence: CASSPLGRSGLPQETQYF. The DNA for the CDR3 is TGTGCCAGCTCACCACTGGGGCGCAGCGGGCTCCCCCAAGAGACCCAGTACTTC.

The chain is built from TRBV28 and TRBJ1-1; TRBD1 aligns across 9 bases. V trimming: 6 bases; J trimming: 5 bases; junction bases outside the gene matches: 7. This CDR3 is built from 14 residues. CDR1 and CDR2 (germline): MDHEN, SYDVKM. CDR3: CASRLGQGRTEAFF. DNA for the CDR3: TGTGCCAGCAGGTTGGGACAGGGTAGGACTGAAGCTTTCTTT.

Only a few counts were recorded for this clone. The rearrangement links TRBV10-3 to TRBJ1-2; D is unresolved. The CDR3 loop spans 14 amino acids. Looked up from germline, CDR1 is ENHRY and CDR2 is SYGVKD. The V gene lost 3 bases and the J gene lost 1 base, with 9 bases spanning the gap. The CDR3 region is CAISDTFSNYGYTF. Written as DNA, the CDR3 is TGTGCCATCAGTGATACGTTTAGTAACTATGGCTACACCTTC.

The gene calls are TRBV11-2 and TRBJ2-1; perhaps TRBD2 as D (6 bases). CDR3 length: 17 residues. Trimming stripped 2 bases from V and 1 base from J, with 15 bases between. Germline-derived CDR1 and CDR2 are SGHAT and FQNNGV. In DNA form, the CDR3 reads TGTGCCAGCAGCTTACGTGGTAGCGGCAGTTCCTACAATGAGCAGTTCTTC. This encodes CASSLRGSGSSYNEQFF. The full variable domain, with the rest looked up from reference TRBV11-2 and TRBJ2-1, is EAGVAQSPRYKIIEKRQSVAFWCNPISGHATLYWYQQILGQGPKLLIQFQNNGVVDDSQLPKDRFSAERLKGVDSTLKIQPAKLEDSAVYLCASSLRGSGSSYNEQFFGPGTRLTVL.

This chain joins TRBV5-1 and TRBJ2-2; 9 bases map to TRBD1. The CDR3 contains 14 residues. J lost 4 bases, V lost 4 bases, and 2 bases had no gene match. The germline gives CDR1 SGHRS, CDR2 YFSETQ. The CDR3 protein is CASSMGQGTGELFF. CDR3 bases: TGCGCCAGCAGCATGGGACAGGGCACCGGGGAGCTGTTTTTT. Together with reference TRBV5-1 and TRBJ2-2, the CDR3 gives the full variable domain: KAGVTQTPRYLIKTRGQQVTLSCSPISGHRSVSWYQQTPGQGLQFLFEYFSETQRNKGNFPGRFSGRQFSNSRSEMNVSTLELGDSALYLCASSMGQGTGELFFGEGSRLTVL.

This clone was detected only a few times. The chain couples TRBV7-2 to TRBJ1-6, with D uncertain. V was clipped by 1 base and J by 10 bases, with 11 bases between them. Germline V gives CDR1 SGHTA, CDR2 FQGNSA. CDR3 size: 14 residues. CDR3 in amino acids: CASSLGDPGSPLHF. The CDR3 nucleotides are TGTGCCAGCAGCTTAGGAGACCCAGGCTCACCCCTCCACTTT.

This clone was picked up a small number of times. This rearrangement joins TRBV19 to TRBJ2-1; 10 positions agree with TRBD2. The CDR3 loop spans 15 amino acids. The V gene's germline CDR1 is LNHDA and CDR2 SQIVND (reference sequence). Germline trimming cut 5 bases from V and 4 bases from J; bases unmatched to any gene: 5. CDR3 nucleotides: TGTGCCAGTAGTGCCGGGACTAGCGAATACAATGAGCAGTTCTTC. It codes for CASSAGTSEYNEQFF.

The rearrangement links TRBV29-1 to TRBJ2-1, with 8 bases that match TRBD1. This CDR3 contains 15 residues. The germline CDR1 and CDR2 sequences are SQVTM and ANQGSEA. J was trimmed by 5 bases and V by 0 bases; bases with no gene match: 6. CDR3 DNA: TGCAGCGTTGAAGAACGGGGACAGGAAAACAATGAGCAGTTCTTC. Protein: CSVEERGQENNEQFF.

The chain employs TRBV7-9 and TRBJ2-3; TRBD2 might be the D (5 bases). Germline loops: CDR1 SEHNR, CDR2 FQNEAQ (reference sequence). The CDR3 spans 14 residues. With 1 base removed from V and 2 bases from J, the gap between germline ends came to 7 bases. In nucleotides, the CDR3 is TGTGCCAGCAGCTTAGACGGGAACACAGATACGCAGTATTTT. Its translation: CASSLDGNTDTQYF. The whole variable domain, remainder taken from reference TRBV7-9 and TRBJ2-3, is DTGVSQNPRHKITKRGQNVTFRCDPISEHNRLYWYRQTLGQGPEFLTYFQNEAQLEKSRLLSDRFSAERPKGSFSTLEIQRTEQGDSAMYLCASSLDGNTDTQYFGPGTRLTVL.

This clone was counted once. The V call is TRBV5-6, the J call TRBJ1-6; D not resolved. The CDR3 spans 15 residues. V dropped 1 base and J dropped 8 bases, with 13 bases sitting between them. Looked up from germline, CDR1 is SGHDT and CDR2 is YYEEEE. The CDR3 DNA is TGTGCCAGCAGCTTGAATCGGAGCCCGTATTCACCCCTCCACTTT. Translated: CASSLNRSPYSPLHF.

The rearrangement joins TRBV7-9 to TRBJ2-7; D is perhaps TRBD1 (6 bases). Germline V gene sequence: CDR1 SEHNR, CDR2 FQNEAQ (reference sequence). V was trimmed by 1 base and J by 0 bases, leaving 13 bases between them. The CDR3 loop spans 16 amino acids. DNA of the CDR3: TGTGCCAGCAGCTTAGTTGGGGAAGGGGGCTCCTACGAGCAGTACTTC. It specifies CASSLVGEGGSYEQYF.

The V gene is TRBV9, the J gene TRBJ2-5, with 10 bases lining up with TRBD1. V trimming: 0 bases; J trimming: 0 bases; junction bases outside the gene matches: 2. Germline V gene lookup returns CDR1 SGDLS and CDR2 YYNGEE. CDR3 length: 16 residues. The CDR3 loop is CASSVGGQGHQETQYF. CDR3 DNA sequence: TGTGCCAGCAGCGTAGGGGGACAGGGGCACCAAGAGACCCAGTACTTC.

The chain combines TRBV6-5 with TRBJ2-5; weak D call: TRBD1 (5 bases). CDR3 size: 14 residues. Trimming removed 4 bases at V and 1 base at J, with 10 bases between. From germline, CDR1 is MNHEY and CDR2 SVGAGI. The chain's CDR3 is CASSLTRAQETQYF. The CDR3 DNA reads as TGTGCCAGCAGTTTAACCAGGGCCCAAGAGACCCAGTACTTC.

The chain is built from TRBV5-4 and TRBJ1-2; no clear D gene. Trimming removed 0 bases from V and 5 bases from J, with 5 bases in between. Germline CDR1 is SGHNT and CDR2 is YYREEE (reference sequence). The length of the CDR3 is 12 residues. The CDR3 DNA reads as TGTGCCAGCAGCTTGGATACATATGGCTACACCTTC. It is translated as CASSLDTYGYTF.

This chain joins TRBV7-2 and TRBJ2-2; 8 positions match TRBD1. There are 16 residues in the CDR3. With 5 bases clipped from V and 6 bases from J, the junction kept 11 bases outside the gene matches. CDR1 is SGHTA, CDR2 FQGNSA, per germline. The CDR3 here is CASSLPGQESPGELFF. The CDR3 DNA reads TGTGCCAGCAGCCTCCCGGGACAGGAGAGTCCCGGGGAGCTGTTTTTT.

The chain links TRBV7-2 to TRBJ2-3; 7 nucleotides line up with TRBD2. The CDR3 extends over 13 amino acids. Germline V lookup: CDR1 SGHTA, CDR2 FQGNSA. V lost 1 base, J lost 9 bases, and 4 bases stayed unmatched. The CDR3 nucleotides read TGTGCCAGCAGCTTAGATCTAGCGGTGACGCAGTATTTT. Its translation is CASSLDLAVTQYF. The complete variable domain, with remaining parts taken from reference TRBV7-2 and TRBJ2-3, reads GAGVSQSPSNKVTEKGKDVELRCDPISGHTALYWYRQSLGQGLEFLIYFQGNSAPDKSGLPSDRFSAERTGGSVSTLTIQRTQQEDSAVYLCASSLDLAVTQYFGPGTRLTVL.

The CDR3 protein is CASSDSTSGRIAQYF. CDR3 DNA sequence: TGTGCCAGCAGTGATTCGACTAGCGGGAGGATAGCCCAGTACTTC. The J gene is TRBJ2-5, the V gene TRBV25-1; TRBD2 matches at 13 bases. The CDR3 loop spans 15 amino acids. The trim removed 3 bases at V and 9 bases at J, leaving 7 bases unmatched. CDR1 and CDR2 (germline): MGHDK, SYGVNS.

The chain has TRBV25-1 and TRBJ1-5; 9 bases align to TRBD1. The J segment lost 6 bases and the V segment lost 2 bases, leaving 5 bases of the junction unmatched. The CDR3 length is 15 residues. Germline V gives CDR1 MGHDK, CDR2 SYGVNS. CDR3 protein: CASSEGTGSGQPQHF. The CDR3 region has the DNA TGTGCCAGCAGTGAAGGGACAGGGTCCGGTCAGCCCCAGCATTTT.

This clone was seen just once. This rearrangement joins TRBV20-1 to TRBJ2-3, with D possibly being TRBD1 (5 bases). V was clipped by 3 bases and J by 1 base, with 14 bases between them. The CDR3 is made up of 15 amino acids. Germline CDR1 is DFQATT and CDR2 is SNEGSKA (reference sequence). The CDR3 DNA follows: TGCAGTGCTAGTAATCGGCTAGGGGGCACAGATACGCAGTATTTT. It is translated as CSASNRLGGTDTQYF.

This clone is a singleton in its sample. V is TRBV11-2 and J is TRBJ2-7; D unclear. The CDR3 contains 14 residues. V lost 5 bases and J lost 0, with 11 bases in between. CDR1 is SGHAT, CDR2 FQNNGV, per germline. DNA of the CDR3: TGTGCCAGCAGCACCTTGATCAGCTCCTACGAGCAGTACTTC. Translating it yields CASSTLISSYEQYF.

The genes are TRBV7-2 and TRBJ1-1, with D perhaps matching TRBD1 (6 bases). The CDR3 covers 13 residues. V lost 5 bases, J lost 4 bases, and 11 bases lay in between. Germline V lookup: CDR1 SGHTA, CDR2 FQGNSA. CDR3 amino acids: CASSGGAGTEAFF. CDR3 nucleotides: TGTGCCAGCAGCGGGGGCGCGGGCACTGAAGCTTTCTTT.

The chain recombines TRBV7-2 with TRBJ1-6; 10 bases fit TRBD1. This CDR3 contains 16 residues. CDR1 SGHTA and CDR2 FQGNSA come from the germline V gene. V gave up 2 bases and J gave up 9 bases; unmatched junction bases: 7. The CDR3 reads CASSLPTGQGVSPLHF. The CDR3 region has the DNA TGTGCCAGCAGCTTACCCACCGGACAGGGGGTTTCACCCCTCCACTTT.